One T cell receptor beta chain is described in this entry. Its matching antigen is unknown. These data belong to a study of somatic mutations in cytotoxic T cells in rheumatoid arthritis. Findings of the study overall: Healthy controls did not share the age-linked increase in CD8+ clonality seen in rheumatoid arthritis patients.

Profiled with immunoSEQ multiplex PCR; TCRdb holds only in-frame clones, not every one. Here the sample spans 15,000 to 20,000 clones, almost 85% being singletons. The CDR3 contains 16 residues. This receptor was obtained from a woman between 45 and 65 years old with rheumatoid arthritis. The sample was CD8+ T cells sorted from blood. The V call is TRBV21-1, the J call TRBJ2-7; the table names TRBD2, a call not compared with the DNA. TRBV21-1 is a pseudogene segment. CDR3 DNA: TGTGCCATCACTAAGCCCCCCGGGGTCCTTCCTTACGAGCAGTACTTC. It is translated as CAITKPPGVLPYEQYF.